The clone carrying this T cell receptor beta chain was recorded many times. This specimen belongs to a study of T cells in Graves' hyperthyroidism and ophthalmopathy. The TCR beta CDR3 regions underwent amplification using RNA transcripts as the source. The HTBI primer set drove a first-round RT-PCR of the TCR CDR3. MiXCR, run by TCRdb on the multiplex PCR reads, gives a single entry per CDR3 protein. The sample holds some 570,000 distinct CDR3 sequences; 12% to 15% are singletons and the top ten take over 6%. V lost 3 bases to trimming and J lost 3 bases; unmatched junction nucleotides: 6. Looked up from germline, CDR1 is SEHNR and CDR2 is FQNEAQ (reference sequence). This CDR3 is built from 15 residues.

The TCR was taken from a woman aged 18-35 years with Graves' ophthalmopathy. Sample: blood. The rearrangement links TRBV7-9 to TRBJ2-3; TRBD2 matches 7 bases. Written as DNA, the CDR3 is TGTGCCAGCAGCTTCGCTTGGCGGGGGACAGATACGCAGTATTTT. It encodes CASSFAWRGTDTQYF.